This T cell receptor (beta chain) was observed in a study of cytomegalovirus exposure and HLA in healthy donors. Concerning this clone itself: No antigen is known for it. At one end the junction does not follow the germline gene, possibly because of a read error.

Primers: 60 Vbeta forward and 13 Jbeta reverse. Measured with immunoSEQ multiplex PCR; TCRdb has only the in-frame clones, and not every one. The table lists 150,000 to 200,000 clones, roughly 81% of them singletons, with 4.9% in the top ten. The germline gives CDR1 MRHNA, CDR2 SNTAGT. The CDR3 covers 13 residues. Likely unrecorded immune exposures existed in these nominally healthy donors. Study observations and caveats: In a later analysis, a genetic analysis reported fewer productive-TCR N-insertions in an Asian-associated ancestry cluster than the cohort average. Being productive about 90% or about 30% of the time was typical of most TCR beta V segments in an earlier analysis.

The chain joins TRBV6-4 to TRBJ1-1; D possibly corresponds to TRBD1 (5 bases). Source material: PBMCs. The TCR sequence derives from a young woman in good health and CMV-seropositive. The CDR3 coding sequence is TGTGCCAGCAGTGGGGGCCTGAACCCTGAAGCTTTCTTT. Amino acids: CASSGGLNPEAFF.